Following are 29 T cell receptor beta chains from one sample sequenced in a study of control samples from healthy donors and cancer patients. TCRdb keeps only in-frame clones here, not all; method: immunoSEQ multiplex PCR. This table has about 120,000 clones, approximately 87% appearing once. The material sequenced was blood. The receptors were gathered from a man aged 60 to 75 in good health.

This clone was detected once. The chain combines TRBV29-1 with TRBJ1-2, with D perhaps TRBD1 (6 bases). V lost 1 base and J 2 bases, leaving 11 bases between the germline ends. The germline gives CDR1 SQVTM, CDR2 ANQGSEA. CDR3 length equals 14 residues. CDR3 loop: CSVEGRDTNYGYTF. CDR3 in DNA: TGCAGCGTTGAAGGTCGGGACACGAACTATGGCTACACCTTC.

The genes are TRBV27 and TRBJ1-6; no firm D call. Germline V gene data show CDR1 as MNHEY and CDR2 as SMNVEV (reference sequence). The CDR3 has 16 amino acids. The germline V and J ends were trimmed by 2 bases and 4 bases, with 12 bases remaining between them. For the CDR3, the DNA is TGTGCCAGCAGTTTACTTGCAGGTTCATATAATTCACCCCTCCACTTT. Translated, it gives CASSLLAGSYNSPLHF.

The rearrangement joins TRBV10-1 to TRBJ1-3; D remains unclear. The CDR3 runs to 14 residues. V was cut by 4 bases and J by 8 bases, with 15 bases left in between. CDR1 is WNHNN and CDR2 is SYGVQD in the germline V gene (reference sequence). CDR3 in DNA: TGCGCCAGCAGTGGGTCAAAACCGCGGGACACCATATATTTT. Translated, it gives CASSGSKPRDTIYF.

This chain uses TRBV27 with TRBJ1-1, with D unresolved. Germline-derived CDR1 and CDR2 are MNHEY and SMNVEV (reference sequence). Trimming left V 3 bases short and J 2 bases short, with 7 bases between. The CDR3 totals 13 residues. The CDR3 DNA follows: TGTGCCAGCAGTTTTCGTCAAAACACTGAAGCTTTCTTT. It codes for CASSFRQNTEAFF.

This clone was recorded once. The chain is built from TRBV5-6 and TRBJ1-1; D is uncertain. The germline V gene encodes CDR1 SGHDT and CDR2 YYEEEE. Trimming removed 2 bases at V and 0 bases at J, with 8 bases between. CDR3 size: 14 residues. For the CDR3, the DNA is TGTGCCAGCAGCTTTGGGAGGATGAACACTGAAGCTTTCTTT. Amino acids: CASSFGRMNTEAFF.

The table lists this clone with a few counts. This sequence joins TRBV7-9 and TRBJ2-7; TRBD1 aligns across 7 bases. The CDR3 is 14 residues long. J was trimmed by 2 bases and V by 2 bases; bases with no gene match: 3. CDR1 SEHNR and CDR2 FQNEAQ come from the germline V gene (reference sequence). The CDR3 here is CASSLRDSPYEQYF. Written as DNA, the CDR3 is TGTGCCAGCAGCTTAAGGGACAGCCCCTACGAGCAGTACTTC.

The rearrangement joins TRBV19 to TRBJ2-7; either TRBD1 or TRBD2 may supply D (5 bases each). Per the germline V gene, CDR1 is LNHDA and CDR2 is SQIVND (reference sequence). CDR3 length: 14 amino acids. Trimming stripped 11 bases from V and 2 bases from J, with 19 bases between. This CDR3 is CASSPGAAPYEQYF. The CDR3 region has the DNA TGTGCCTCTTCCCCCGGGGCAGCGCCCTACGAGCAGTACTTC.

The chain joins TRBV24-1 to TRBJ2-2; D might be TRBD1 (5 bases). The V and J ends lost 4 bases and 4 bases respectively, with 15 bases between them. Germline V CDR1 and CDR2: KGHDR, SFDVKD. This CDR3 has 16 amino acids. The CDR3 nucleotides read TGTGCCACCAGTGAGAGGATCAGGGTGGTCACCGGGGAGCTGTTTTTT. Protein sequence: CATSERIRVVTGELFF.

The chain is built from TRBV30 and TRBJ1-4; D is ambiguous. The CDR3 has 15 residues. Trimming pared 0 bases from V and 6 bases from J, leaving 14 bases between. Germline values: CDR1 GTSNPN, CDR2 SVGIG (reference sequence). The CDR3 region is CAWSVLGGVDEKLFF. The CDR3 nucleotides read TGTGCCTGGAGTGTACTAGGTGGGGTGGATGAAAAACTGTTTTTT.

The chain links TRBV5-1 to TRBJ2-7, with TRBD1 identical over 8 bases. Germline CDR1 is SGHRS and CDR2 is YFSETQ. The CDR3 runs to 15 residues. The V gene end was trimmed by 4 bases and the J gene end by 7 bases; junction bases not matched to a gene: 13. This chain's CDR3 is CASSGWTGTLGEQYF. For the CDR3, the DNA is TGCGCCAGCAGCGGTTGGACAGGGACGCTTGGTGAGCAGTACTTC. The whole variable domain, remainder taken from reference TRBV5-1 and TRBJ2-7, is KAGVTQTPRYLIKTRGQQVTLSCSPISGHRSVSWYQQTPGQGLQFLFEYFSETQRNKGNFPGRFSGRQFSNSRSEMNVSTLELGDSALYLCASSGWTGTLGEQYFGPGTRLTVT.

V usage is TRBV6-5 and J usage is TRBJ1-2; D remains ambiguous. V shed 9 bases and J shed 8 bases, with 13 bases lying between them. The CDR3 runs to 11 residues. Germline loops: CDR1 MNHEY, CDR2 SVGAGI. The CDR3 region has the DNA TGTGCCAGTCCCCTCGGACGAGGCTACACCTTC. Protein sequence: CASPLGRGYTF.

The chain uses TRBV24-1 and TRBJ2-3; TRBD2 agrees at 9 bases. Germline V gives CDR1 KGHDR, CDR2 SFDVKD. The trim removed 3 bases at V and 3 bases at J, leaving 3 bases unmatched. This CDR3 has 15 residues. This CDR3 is CATSDTGLATDTQYF. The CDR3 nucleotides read TGTGCCACCAGTGATACGGGACTAGCTACAGATACGCAGTATTTT.

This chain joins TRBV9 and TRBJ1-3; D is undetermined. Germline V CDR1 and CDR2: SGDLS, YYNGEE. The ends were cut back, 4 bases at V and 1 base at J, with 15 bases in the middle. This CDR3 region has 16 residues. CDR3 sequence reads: CASSPITGVSGNTIYF. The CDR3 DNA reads TGTGCCAGCAGCCCGATTACGGGAGTTTCTGGAAACACCATATATTTT.

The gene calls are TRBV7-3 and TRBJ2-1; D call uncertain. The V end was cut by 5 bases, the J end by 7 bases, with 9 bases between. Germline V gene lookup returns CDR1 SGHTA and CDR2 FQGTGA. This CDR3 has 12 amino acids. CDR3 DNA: TGTGCCAGCAGCCACACGACAAATGAGCAGTTCTTC. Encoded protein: CASSHTTNEQFF.

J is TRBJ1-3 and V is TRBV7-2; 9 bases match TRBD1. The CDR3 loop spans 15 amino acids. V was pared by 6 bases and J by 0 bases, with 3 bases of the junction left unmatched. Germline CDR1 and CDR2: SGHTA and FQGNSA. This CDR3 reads CASSTTGGSGNTIYF. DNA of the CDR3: TGTGCCAGCAGTACGACAGGGGGCTCTGGAAACACCATATATTTT. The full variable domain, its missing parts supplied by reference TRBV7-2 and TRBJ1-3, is GAGVSQSPSNKVTEKGKDVELRCDPISGHTALYWYRQSLGQGLEFLIYFQGNSAPDKSGLPSDRFSAERTGGSVSTLTIQRTQQEDSAVYLCASSTTGGSGNTIYFGEGSWLTVV.

The CDR3 bases are TGTGCCAGCAGTAGGGCGAGCTCCTATAATTCACCCCTCCACTTT. This translates into CASSRASSYNSPLHF. The J gene is TRBJ1-6, the V gene TRBV6-5; D unresolved. The length of the CDR3 is 15 residues. Trimming removed 5 bases from V and 0 bases from J, with 8 bases in between. CDR1 is MNHEY, CDR2 SVGAGI, per germline.

The CDR3 is CASSLLPTESGQPQHF. In nucleotides, the CDR3 is TGTGCCAGCAGCTTACTCCCGACAGAGAGCGGTCAGCCCCAGCATTTT. This rearrangement joins TRBV7-2 to TRBJ1-5; weak D call: TRBD1 (5 bases). The CDR3 covers 16 residues. Trimming took off 2 bases at V and 6 bases at J, with 17 bases between the two ends. Germline V gene data show CDR1 as SGHTA and CDR2 as FQGNSA. Drawing the rest from reference TRBV7-2 and TRBJ1-5, the complete variable domain is GAGVSQSPSNKVTEKGKDVELRCDPISGHTALYWYRQSLGQGLEFLIYFQGNSAPDKSGLPSDRFSAERTGGSVSTLTIQRTQQEDSAVYLCASSLLPTESGQPQHFGDGTRLSIL.

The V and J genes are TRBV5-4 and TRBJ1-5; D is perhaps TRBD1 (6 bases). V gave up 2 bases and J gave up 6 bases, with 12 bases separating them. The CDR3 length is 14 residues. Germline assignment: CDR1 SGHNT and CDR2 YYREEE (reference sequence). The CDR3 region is CASSLPGVGQPQHF. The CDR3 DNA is TGTGCCAGCAGCTTACCAGGGGTTGGTCAGCCCCAGCATTTT.

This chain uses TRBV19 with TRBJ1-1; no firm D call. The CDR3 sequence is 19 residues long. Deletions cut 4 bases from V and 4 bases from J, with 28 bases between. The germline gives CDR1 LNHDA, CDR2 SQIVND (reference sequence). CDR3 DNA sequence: TGTGCCAGTAGTACCTACTTCATGGGCGTCCCCGTAGCGGGCACTGAAGCTTTCTTT. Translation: CASSTYFMGVPVAGTEAFF.

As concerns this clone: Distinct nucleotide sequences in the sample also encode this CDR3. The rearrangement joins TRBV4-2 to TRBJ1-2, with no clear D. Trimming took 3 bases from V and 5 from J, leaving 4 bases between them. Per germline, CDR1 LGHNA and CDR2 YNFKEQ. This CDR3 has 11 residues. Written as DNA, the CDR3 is TGTGCCAGCAGCCAGGAATATGGCTACACCTTC. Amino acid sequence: CASSQEYGYTF.

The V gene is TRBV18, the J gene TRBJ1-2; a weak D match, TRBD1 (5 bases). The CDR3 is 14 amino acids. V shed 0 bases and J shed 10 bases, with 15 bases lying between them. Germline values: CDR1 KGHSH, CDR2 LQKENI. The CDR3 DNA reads TGTGCCAGCTCACCACCGGGAGGGGCCGGCTCCTACACCTTC. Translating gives CASSPPGGAGSYTF.

The CDR3 spells CASSFNRGNTIYF. CDR3 bases: TGTGCCAGCAGTTTCAACAGGGGAAACACCATATATTTT. V is TRBV6-5 and J is TRBJ1-3; D might be TRBD1 (5 bases). Germline CDR1 reads MNHEY; CDR2 reads SVGAGI. There are 13 residues in the CDR3. The V gene lost 4 bases and the J gene lost 4 bases, with 8 bases spanning the gap.

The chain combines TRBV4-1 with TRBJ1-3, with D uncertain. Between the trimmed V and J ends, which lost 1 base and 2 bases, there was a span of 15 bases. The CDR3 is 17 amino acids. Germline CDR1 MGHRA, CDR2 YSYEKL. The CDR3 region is CASSQVTTVRPGNTIYF. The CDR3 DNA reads TGCGCCAGCAGCCAAGTTACAACAGTCAGACCTGGAAACACCATATATTTT.

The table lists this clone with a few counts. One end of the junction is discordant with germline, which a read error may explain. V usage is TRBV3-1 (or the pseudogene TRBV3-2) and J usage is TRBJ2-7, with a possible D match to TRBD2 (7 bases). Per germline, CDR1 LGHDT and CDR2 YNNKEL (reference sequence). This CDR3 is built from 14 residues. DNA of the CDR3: TGTGCCAGCAGCCAAGATGGGGGGGGCGGACTTCTAAACTTC. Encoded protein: CASSQDGGGGLLNF.

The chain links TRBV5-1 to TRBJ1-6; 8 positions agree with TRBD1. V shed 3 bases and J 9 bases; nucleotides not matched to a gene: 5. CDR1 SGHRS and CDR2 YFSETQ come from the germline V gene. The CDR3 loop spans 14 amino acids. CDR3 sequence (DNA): TGCGCCAGCAGCTCCCAGGGGGCCGGTTCACCCCTCCACTTT. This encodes CASSSQGAGSPLHF.

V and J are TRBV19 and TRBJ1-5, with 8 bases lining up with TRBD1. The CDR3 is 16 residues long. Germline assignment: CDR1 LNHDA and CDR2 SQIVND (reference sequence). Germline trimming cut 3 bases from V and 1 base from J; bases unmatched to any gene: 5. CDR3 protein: CASSIGQGASNQPQHF. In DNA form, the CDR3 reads TGTGCCAGTAGTATTGGGCAGGGGGCCAGCAATCAGCCCCAGCATTTT.

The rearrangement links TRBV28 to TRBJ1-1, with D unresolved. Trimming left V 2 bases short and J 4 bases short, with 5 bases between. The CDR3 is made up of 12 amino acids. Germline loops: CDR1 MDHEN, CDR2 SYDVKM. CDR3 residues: CASSLRLTEAFF. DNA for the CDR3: TGTGCCAGCAGTTTAAGGCTCACTGAAGCTTTCTTT.

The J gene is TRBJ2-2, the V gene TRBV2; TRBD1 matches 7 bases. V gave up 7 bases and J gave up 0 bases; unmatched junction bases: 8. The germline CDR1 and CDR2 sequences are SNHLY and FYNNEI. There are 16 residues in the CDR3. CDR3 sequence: CASTTQGTANTGELFF. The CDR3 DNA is TGTGCCAGCACCACACAGGGGACCGCGAACACCGGGGAGCTGTTTTTT.

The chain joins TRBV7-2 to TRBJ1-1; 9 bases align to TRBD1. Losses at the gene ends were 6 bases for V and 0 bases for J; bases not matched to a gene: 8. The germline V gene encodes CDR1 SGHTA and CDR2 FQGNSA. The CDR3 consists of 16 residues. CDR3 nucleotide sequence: TGTGCCAGCAGTTATACCGGGACAGGGATGAACACTGAAGCTTTCTTT. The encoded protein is CASSYTGTGMNTEAFF.